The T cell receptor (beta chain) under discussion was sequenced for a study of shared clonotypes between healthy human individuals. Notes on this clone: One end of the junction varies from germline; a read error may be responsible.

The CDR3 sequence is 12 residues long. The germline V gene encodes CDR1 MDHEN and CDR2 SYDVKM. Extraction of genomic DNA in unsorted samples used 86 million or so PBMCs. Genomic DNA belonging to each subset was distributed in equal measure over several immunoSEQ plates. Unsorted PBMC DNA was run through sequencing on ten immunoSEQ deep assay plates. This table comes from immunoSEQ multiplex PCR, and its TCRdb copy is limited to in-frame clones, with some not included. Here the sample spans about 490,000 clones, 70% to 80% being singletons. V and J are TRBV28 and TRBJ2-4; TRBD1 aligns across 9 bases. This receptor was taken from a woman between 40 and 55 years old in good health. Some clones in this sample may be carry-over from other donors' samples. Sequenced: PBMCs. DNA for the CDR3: TGTGCCAGCAGGACCCGCCGGGACAGGGAAGACTTC. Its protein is CASRTRRDREDF.